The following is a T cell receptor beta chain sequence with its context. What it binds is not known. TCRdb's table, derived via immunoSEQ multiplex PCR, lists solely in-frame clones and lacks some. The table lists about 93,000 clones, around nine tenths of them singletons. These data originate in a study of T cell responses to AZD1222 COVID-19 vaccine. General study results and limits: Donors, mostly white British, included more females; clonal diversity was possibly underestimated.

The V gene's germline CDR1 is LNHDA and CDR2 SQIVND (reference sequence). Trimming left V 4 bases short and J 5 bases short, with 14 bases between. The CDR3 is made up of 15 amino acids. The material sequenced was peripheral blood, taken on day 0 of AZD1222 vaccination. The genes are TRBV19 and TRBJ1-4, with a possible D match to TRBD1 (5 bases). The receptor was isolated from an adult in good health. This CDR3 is CASSNRQQANEKLFF. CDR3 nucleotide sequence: TGTGCCAGTAGTAACCGACAGCAAGCGAATGAAAAACTGTTTTTT.